One sample yielded the 9 T cell receptor beta chains listed below, sequenced in a study of T-cell memory formation after mild COVID-19. MiXCR, run by TCRdb on the 5' RACE reads, gives a single entry per CDR3 protein. The data hold about 110,000 distinct CDR3 sequences, with 22% observed a single time. Sequencing was carried out using PBMCs or a T cell subset sorted from them (not recorded which). These receptors were collected from a man aged 18-30 years who had mild COVID-19 (a few samples of this study predate the infection). Cell type and time point are not known.

The chain joins TRBV5-1 to TRBJ2-5; the D gene could be TRBD1 or TRBD2 (5 bases each). The CDR3 is made up of 15 amino acids. Trimming took off 5 bases at V and 5 bases at J, with 19 bases between the two ends. CDR1 is SGHRS, CDR2 YFSETQ, per germline. Here the CDR3 reads CASRPRGESGETQYF. The CDR3 nucleotides are TGCGCCAGCAGGCCCCGAGGGGAGTCAGGGGAGACCCAGTACTTC.

This clonotype was found a few times. V usage is TRBV5-1 and J usage is TRBJ1-4; maybe TRBD1 (6 bases). CDR3 length equals 15 residues. V dropped 4 bases and J dropped 6 bases, with 16 bases sitting between them. The germline V gene encodes CDR1 SGHRS and CDR2 YFSETQ. The CDR3 DNA sequence: TGCGCCAGCAGCGTTACAGGGACGGCGGATGAAAAACTGTTTTTT. Residues: CASSVTGTADEKLFF. Full variable domain (rest looked up from reference TRBV5-1 and TRBJ1-4): KAGVTQTPRYLIKTRGQQVTLSCSPISGHRSVSWYQQTPGQGLQFLFEYFSETQRNKGNFPGRFSGRQFSNSRSEMNVSTLELGDSALYLCASSVTGTADEKLFFGSGTQLSVL.

This clonotype was seen more than once but under ten times. The V and J genes are TRBV7-6 and TRBJ2-3, with 8 nucleotides matching TRBD2. V gave up 1 base and J gave up 4 bases; unmatched junction bases: 7. The germline V gene encodes CDR1 SGHVS and CDR2 FNYEAQ. CDR3 length: 16 residues. CDR3 loop: CASSLGDGGVADTQYF. CDR3 sequence (DNA): TGTGCCAGCAGCTTAGGGGACGGGGGGGTAGCAGATACGCAGTATTTT.

This chain joins TRBV15 and TRBJ1-5; a possible D gene is TRBD1 (6 bases). V was trimmed by 3 bases and J by 9 bases, leaving 15 bases between them. CDR3 size: 14 residues. Germline V gene sequence: CDR1 LNHNV, CDR2 YYDKDF (reference sequence). Here the CDR3 DNA reads TGTGCCACCAGCAGCGGGACAACGGCATGGCCCCAGCATTTT. Its protein product is CATSSGTTAWPQHF.

This chain links TRBV4-1 with TRBJ2-1; no firm D call. The CDR3 contains 13 residues. Trimming cost V 0 bases and J 8 bases, with 8 bases left between them. Germline V gives CDR1 MGHRA, CDR2 YSYEKL. CDR3 sequence: CASSQEVRDEQFF. CDR3 nucleotide sequence: TGCGCCAGCAGCCAAGAAGTCCGGGATGAGCAGTTCTTC.

The chain recombines TRBV18 with TRBJ1-3; no clear D gene. Trimming removed 3 bases at V and 1 base at J, with 7 bases between. Germline V lookup: CDR1 KGHSH, CDR2 LQKENI. The CDR3 extends over 14 amino acids. The CDR3 loop reads CASSPTRSGNTIYF. In DNA, the CDR3 is TGTGCCAGCTCACCTACCCGTTCTGGAAACACCATATATTTT.

The chain's CDR3 is CASSGGVQGTDTQYF. The CDR3 DNA sequence: TGCGCCAGCAGCGGCGGGGTTCAGGGCACAGATACGCAGTATTTT. The chain links TRBV4-1 to TRBJ2-3; tentative D call: TRBD2 (6 bases). The CDR3 consists of 15 residues. CDR1 and CDR2 from the germline V gene are MGHRA and YSYEKL. V shed 5 bases and J shed 1 base, with 13 bases lying between them.

The rearrangement uses TRBV7-9 and TRBJ2-1, with TRBD1 matching over 10 bases. The CDR3 is 15 amino acids. V lost 2 bases to trimming and J lost 7 bases; unmatched junction nucleotides: 5. Germline V gene data show CDR1 as SEHNR and CDR2 as FQNEAQ (reference sequence). The CDR3 here is CASSLRDRGENEQFF. As DNA, the CDR3 is TGTGCCAGCAGCTTACGGGACAGGGGAGAGAATGAGCAGTTCTTC.

The V gene is TRBV6-6, the J gene TRBJ2-2, with 8 bases lining up with TRBD1. V lost 6 bases, J lost 4 bases, and 10 bases stayed unmatched. This CDR3 spans 16 amino acids. The germline gives CDR1 MNHNY, CDR2 SVGAGI (reference sequence). The CDR3 DNA reads as TGTGCCAGCAGGCGTACCGGGACAGGAAGCACCGGGGAGCTGTTTTTT. This translates into CASRRTGTGSTGELFF.